This TCR beta chain originates from a study of cytomegalovirus exposure and HLA in healthy donors. Study-level findings and limits: The tendency of first-cohort TCR clusters to co-occur in the 120 validation repertoires was the finding of a later analysis. Reported performance of the classifier showed diagnosis of cytomegalovirus status with high specificity and sensitivity. The study recorded about 150 TCR beta chains that were cytomegalovirus-associated. In vitro assays verified that three CMV-associated chains recognized CMV antigens specifically.

CDR3 length: 18 amino acids. Losses at the gene ends were 3 bases for V and 0 bases for J; bases not matched to a gene: 10. Germline CDR1 reads MDHEN; CDR2 reads SYDVKM. The table came from immunoSEQ multiplex PCR; TCRdb's copy has only in-frame clones and leaves some out. This sample carries under 250,000 clones, over 75% of them seen once, and the ten largest clones take approximately 2%. With respect to this clone: Its antigen is not identified.

The specimen was PBMCs. The sequence came from a woman aged 18-29 years in good health and CMV-seropositive. The chain joins TRBV28 to TRBJ1-2; 10 bases agree with TRBD1. The CDR3 nucleotides are TGTGCCAGCAGTTTCCTCGGGACAGGGGCCCAAGCTAACTATGGCTACACCTTC. Translation gives CASSFLGTGAQANYGYTF.